One sample yielded the 31 T cell receptor beta chains listed below, sequenced in a study of CD8 T cells in Susac syndrome (dated by TCRdb to between 2018 and 2020). Receptor libraries were prepared by the immunoSEQ multiplex PCR assay. RNA was extracted using the RNeasy kit, and about 0.45 to 1 microgram was reverse transcribed with random hexamers. The public reads were reprocessed in TCRdb via fastp at Q25 and MiXCR, keeping in-frame beta chains. Every distinct CDR3 protein forms one entry, paired with its most common genes and DNA. The sample data list around 130,000 distinct CDR3 sequences, and about 93% of these were observed just once. The ten largest clones take up roughly 0.25% of the sample. Sequenced material: CD8+ T cells from PBMCs. The receptors were gathered from a human donor with multiple sclerosis.

The J gene is TRBJ2-5, the V gene TRBV28; TRBD1 agrees at 9 bases. Germline loops: CDR1 MDHEN, CDR2 SYDVKM. Trimming at V came to 6 bases and at J to 5 bases, leaving 10 bases not matched to a gene. The CDR3 loop spans 15 amino acids. In nucleotides, the CDR3 is TGTGCCAGCAGCTCTCTGGACAGGGGCCAGGAGACCCAGTACTTC. Translation gives CASSSLDRGQETQYF.

This chain uses TRBV4-1 with TRBJ1-5; D is uncertain. Germline values: CDR1 MGHRA, CDR2 YSYEKL. The CDR3 is made up of 13 amino acids. Deletions cut 1 base from V and 2 bases from J, with 3 bases between. CDR3 protein: CASSQVGNQPQHF. CDR3 coding DNA: TGCGCCAGCAGCCAAGTAGGCAATCAGCCCCAGCATTTT.

This clonotype was counted a single time. The rearrangement uses TRBV28 and TRBJ1-3; the D gene is possibly TRBD1 (5 bases). Germline V gives CDR1 MDHEN, CDR2 SYDVKM. This CDR3 is 13 amino acids long. Trimming took off 3 bases at V and 3 bases at J, with 6 bases between the two ends. The CDR3 nucleotides are TGTGCCAGCAGTTTGGGACTTGGAAACACCATATATTTT. Protein: CASSLGLGNTIYF.

V is TRBV30 and J is TRBJ2-3; tentative D call: TRBD2 (5 bases). V shed 7 bases and J shed 3 bases, with 11 bases lying between them. The CDR3 has 12 amino acids. The germline V gene has CDR1 GTSNPN and CDR2 SVGIG (reference sequence). CDR3 amino acids: CAYLTGTDTQYF. In nucleotides, the CDR3 is TGTGCCTATCTGACGGGAACAGATACGCAGTATTTT.

The chain is built from TRBV5-4 and TRBJ1-1; 7 bases are a match to TRBD1. The CDR3 runs to 15 residues. The germline gives CDR1 SGHNT, CDR2 YYREEE (reference sequence). The junction had 6 bases not matched to a gene; V was cut back by 4 bases and J by 0 bases. Here the CDR3 reads CASSISGTVNTEAFF. The CDR3 region has the DNA TGTGCCAGCAGCATATCCGGGACAGTGAACACTGAAGCTTTCTTT.

This chain's CDR3 is CASSPTDATDTQYF. The DNA for the CDR3 is TGTGCCAGCAGCCCGACCGATGCGACAGATACGCAGTATTTT. The J gene is TRBJ2-3, the V gene TRBV27, with no clear D. CDR3 length: 14 residues. V dropped 6 bases and J dropped 3 bases, with 13 bases sitting between them. CDR1 MNHEY and CDR2 SMNVEV come from the germline V gene (reference sequence).

This sequence joins TRBV21-1 and TRBJ1-1. TRBV21-1 is a recognized pseudogene. The CDR3 loop spans 12 amino acids. The CDR3 DNA reads as TGTGCCAGCAGCAAACTCCCCACTGAAGCTTTCTTT. It is translated as CASSKLPTEAFF.

The chain links TRBV28 to TRBJ1-5, with 7 bases aligning to TRBD1. The ends lost 2 bases at V and 2 bases at J; junction bases unmatched: 6. Germline CDR1 reads MDHEN; CDR2 reads SYDVKM. The CDR3 is 16 residues long. CDR3 coding DNA: TGTGCCAGCAGTTTAAGGGGGCTGGTTGGCAATCAGCCCCAGCATTTT. Translating it yields CASSLRGLVGNQPQHF.

The sample holds a few counts of this clonotype. The CDR3 nucleotides read TGTGCCAGCAGCTTGGTCGGCGACAATGAGCAGTTCTTC. Its protein product is CASSLVGDNEQFF. J is TRBJ2-1 and V is TRBV5-6; no definite D call. Germline V lookup: CDR1 SGHDT, CDR2 YYEEEE. Trimming pared 0 bases from V and 5 bases from J, leaving 6 bases between. This CDR3 is 13 amino acids long.

The V and J genes are TRBV2 and TRBJ1-5; tentative D call: TRBD1 (5 bases). CDR3 size: 14 residues. Germline CDR1 SNHLY, CDR2 FYNNEI. Trimming left V 6 bases short and J 5 bases short, with 14 bases between. As DNA, the CDR3 is TGTGCCAGCAGCCCTCTCGGGGGTGATCAGCCCCAGCATTTT. This codes for CASSPLGGDQPQHF.

V gene TRBV29-1 combines with J gene TRBJ1-2, with 7 bases matching TRBD1. J gave up 4 bases and V 6 bases, and 5 bases lay outside the gene matches. Germline-derived CDR1 and CDR2 are SQVTM and ANQGSEA. The CDR3 totals 12 residues. The CDR3 nucleotides read TGCAGCGTGGCAGGGGGTTCCTATGGCTACACCTTC. This sequence encodes CSVAGGSYGYTF.

The V call is TRBV6-6, the J call TRBJ1-5; D gene uncertain. Trimming left V 2 bases short and J 0 bases short, with 5 bases between. Germline CDR1 and CDR2: MNHNY and SVGAGI (reference sequence). This CDR3 is 14 amino acids long. The CDR3 loop is CASSYESSNQPQHF. Here the CDR3 DNA reads TGTGCCAGCAGTTACGAGAGTAGCAATCAGCCCCAGCATTTT.

The gene calls are TRBV30 and TRBJ1-2, with TRBD1 as a possible D gene (5 bases). CDR3 length equals 14 residues. Trimming removed 5 bases from V and 12 bases from J, with 25 bases in between. Germline CDR1 is GTSNPN and CDR2 is SVGIG (reference sequence). The CDR3 DNA reads as TGTGCCTGGGGGGGAGGAGTACCAGAACTGGGAAACACCTTC. Translating gives CAWGGGVPELGNTF. The variable domain in full, with the rest retrieved from reference TRBV30 and TRBJ1-2, is SQTIHQWPATLVQPVGSPLSLECTVEGTSNPNLYWYRQAAGRGLQLLFYSVGIGQISSEVPQNLSASRPQDRQFILSSKKLLLSDSGFYLCAWGGGVPELGNTFGSGTRLTVV.

This chain joins TRBV30 and TRBJ2-5, with D uncertain. Germline V CDR1 and CDR2: GTSNPN, SVGIG (reference sequence). This CDR3 is 12 amino acids long. With 5 bases removed from V and 4 bases from J, the gap between germline ends came to 11 bases. This CDR3 reads CAWDSGGETQYF. CDR3 DNA sequence: TGTGCCTGGGACTCTGGCGGAGAGACCCAGTACTTC.

The chain combines TRBV5-6 with TRBJ2-7, with TRBD1 matching over 8 bases. The CDR3 is 14 amino acids. Losses at the gene ends were 0 bases for V and 7 bases for J; bases not matched to a gene: 6. CDR1 SGHDT and CDR2 YYEEEE come from the germline V gene. CDR3 DNA sequence: TGTGCCAGCAGCTTGGTGACAGGGGCGAGTGAGCAGTACTTC. Protein product: CASSLVTGASEQYF.

The V and J genes are TRBV5-6 and TRBJ2-5; D is ambiguous. Trimming stripped 0 bases from V and 4 bases from J, with 13 bases between. Germline CDR1 is SGHDT and CDR2 is YYEEEE. The CDR3 has 15 amino acids. The CDR3 DNA follows: TGTGCCAGCAGCTTGGAACAATACCATGGAGAGACCCAGTACTTC. It translates to CASSLEQYHGETQYF.

The J gene is TRBJ2-7, the V gene TRBV5-4; TRBD1 matches at 9 bases. This CDR3 is built from 15 residues. V dropped 0 bases and J dropped 3; count of bases not matched to a gene: 4. The germline V gene encodes CDR1 SGHNT and CDR2 YYREEE (reference sequence). The CDR3 is CASSLGGTGHYEQYF. In DNA form, the CDR3 reads TGTGCCAGCAGCTTGGGGGGGACAGGGCACTACGAGCAGTACTTC. Based on the CDR3 plus reference TRBV5-4 and TRBJ2-7, the full variable domain is ETGVTQSPTHLIKTRGQQVTLRCSSQSGHNTVSWYQQALGQGPQFIFQYYREEENGRGNFPPRFSGLQFPNYSSELNVNALELDDSALYLCASSLGGTGHYEQYFGPGTRLTVT.

The chain recombines TRBV9 with TRBJ1-1; the D gene is possibly TRBD1 (5 bases). CDR3 length: 14 amino acids. Germline CDR1 and CDR2: SGDLS and YYNGEE. Between the trimmed V and J ends, which lost 0 bases and 4 bases, there was a span of 10 bases. DNA for the CDR3: TGTGCCAGCAGCGTAGCGGGGCTGGGCACTGAAGCTTTCTTT. Its translation is CASSVAGLGTEAFF.

The chain's CDR3 is CASSSPIFTEAFF. The CDR3 DNA is TGTGCCAGCAGCTCCCCGATCTTCACTGAAGCTTTCTTT. This rearrangement joins TRBV11-2 to TRBJ1-1; no reliable D call. There are 13 residues in the CDR3. Germline-derived CDR1 and CDR2 are SGHAT and FQNNGV. Trimming shortened V by 4 bases and J by 4 bases, and 10 bases separated the two germline ends.

This chain uses TRBV12-3 or TRBV12-4 with TRBJ1-5; 9 nucleotides agree with TRBD1. V dropped 6 bases and J dropped 1; count of bases not matched to a gene: 1. The CDR3 sequence is 14 residues long. Here the CDR3 reads CASRGQGSNQPQHF. The CDR3 nucleotides are TGTGCCAGCAGGGGACAGGGAAGCAATCAGCCCCAGCATTTT.

The chain employs TRBV10-2 and TRBJ2-3; 8 nucleotides align to TRBD1. After removal of 8 bases from V and 1 base from J, the junction contained 8 bases not matched to a gene. The CDR3 sequence is 15 residues long. Germline assignment: CDR1 WSHSY and CDR2 SAAADI. The CDR3 reads CASGPDRAGTDTQYF. The CDR3 nucleotides read TGCGCCAGCGGGCCGGACAGGGCGGGCACAGATACGCAGTATTTT.

This chain links TRBV7-9 with TRBJ1-4; D is undetermined. This CDR3 has 13 residues. V was clipped by 4 bases and J by 9 bases, with 12 bases between them. Germline CDR1 SEHNR, CDR2 FQNEAQ (reference sequence). In DNA form, the CDR3 reads TGTGCCAGCAGCTATCCGGGATTACAAAAACTGTTTTTT. Encoded protein: CASSYPGLQKLFF.

The chain employs TRBV6-1 and TRBJ2-3; tentatively, D is TRBD1 or TRBD2 (5 bases each). Per germline, CDR1 MNHNS and CDR2 SASEGT. The CDR3 is made up of 18 amino acids. The ends were cut back, 5 bases at V and 1 base at J, with 22 bases in the middle. This CDR3 reads CASSIFPFEGRGTDTQYF. In DNA, the CDR3 is TGTGCCAGCAGTATCTTTCCTTTCGAGGGCAGGGGCACAGATACGCAGTATTTT.

This rearrangement joins TRBV7-9 to TRBJ2-1; 9 positions match TRBD1. In germline, CDR1 is SEHNR, CDR2 FQNEAQ (reference sequence). V was pared by 5 bases and J by 5 bases, with 10 bases of the junction left unmatched. The CDR3 is made up of 16 amino acids. CDR3 bases: TGTGCCAGCAGCAAGCCCCGGGACAGGGAAGACAATGAGCAGTTCTTC. It codes for CASSKPRDREDNEQFF.

J is TRBJ1-2 and V is TRBV15; 8 bases map to TRBD1. J gave up 4 bases and V 0 bases, and 10 bases lay outside the gene matches. This CDR3 spans 17 amino acids. Germline V gene lookup returns CDR1 LNHNV and CDR2 YYDKDF (reference sequence). Here the CDR3 reads CATSREREGTGLYGYTF. The DNA for the CDR3 is TGTGCCACCAGCAGAGAACGGGAAGGGACAGGACTCTATGGCTACACCTTC.

This chain connects TRBV12-3 or TRBV12-4 to TRBJ2-1, with a tentative D call TRBD2 (6 bases). Trimming removed 6 bases at V and 3 bases at J, with 21 bases between. CDR3 length equals 17 residues. CDR3 in DNA: TGTGCCAGCAGCCCGATGGGGGACTCTCTTGGCTACAATGAGCAGTTCTTC. This encodes CASSPMGDSLGYNEQFF.

V usage is TRBV11-2 and J usage is TRBJ2-3; 9 nucleotides align to TRBD2. With V trimmed by 1 base and J by 1 base, 0 bases remained unmatched. Germline assignment: CDR1 SGHAT and CDR2 FQNNGV. CDR3 length equals 15 residues. CDR3 loop: CASSLVAGGTDTQYF. The CDR3 DNA is TGTGCCAGCAGCTTAGTAGCGGGAGGCACAGATACGCAGTATTTT.

CDR3 protein: CSVGTGRIGEQYF. The CDR3 DNA reads as TGCAGCGTTGGAACGGGACGTATCGGCGAGCAGTACTTC. V and J are TRBV29-1 and TRBJ2-7; TRBD1 or TRBD2 may be the D gene (5 bases each). This CDR3 comprises 13 residues. The V end was cut by 4 bases, the J end by 6 bases, with 16 bases between. CDR1 and CDR2 from the germline V gene are SQVTM and ANQGSEA.

Of note for this clonotype: Sequence at one end of the junction differs from germline and may be a read error. The chain carries TRBV7-9 and TRBJ1-5; 9 bases fit TRBD1. The CDR3 sequence is 14 residues long. The germline V gene encodes CDR1 SEHNR and CDR2 FQNEAQ (reference sequence). The CDR3: CASSRDRDNQPQRF. CDR3 bases: TGTGCCAGCAGCCGGGACAGGGACAATCAGCCCCAGCGTTTT.

The V gene is TRBV20-1, the J gene TRBJ2-4, with 11 bases fitting TRBD1. The CDR3 sequence is 15 residues long. J lost 7 bases, V lost 6 bases, and 11 bases had no gene match. The germline V gene encodes CDR1 DFQATT and CDR2 SNEGSKA (reference sequence). The CDR3 DNA follows: TGCAGTGCCCTTTGGTCGGGACAGGGGGAGAACATTCAGTACTTC. Translating it yields CSALWSGQGENIQYF.

This clonotype was counted a single time. The V gene is TRBV7-6, the J gene TRBJ1-1; D call uncertain. Trimming removed 4 bases from V and 4 bases from J, with 10 bases in between. The CDR3 is 13 residues long. Germline CDR1 SGHVS, CDR2 FNYEAQ. CDR3 region: CASSSYYSTEAFF. In DNA form, the CDR3 reads TGTGCCAGCAGCTCGTATTACAGCACTGAAGCTTTCTTT.